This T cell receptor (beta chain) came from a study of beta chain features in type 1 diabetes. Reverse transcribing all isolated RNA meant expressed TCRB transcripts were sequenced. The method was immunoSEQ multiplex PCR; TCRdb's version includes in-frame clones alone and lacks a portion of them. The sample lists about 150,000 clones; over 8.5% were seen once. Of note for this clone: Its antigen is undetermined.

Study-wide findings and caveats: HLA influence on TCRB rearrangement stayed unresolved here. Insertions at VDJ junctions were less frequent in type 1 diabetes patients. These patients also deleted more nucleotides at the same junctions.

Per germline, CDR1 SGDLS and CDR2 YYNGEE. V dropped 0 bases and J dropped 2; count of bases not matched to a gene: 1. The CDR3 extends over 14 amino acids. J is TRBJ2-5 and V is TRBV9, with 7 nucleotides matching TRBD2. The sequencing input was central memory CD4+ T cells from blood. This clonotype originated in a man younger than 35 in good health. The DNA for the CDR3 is TGTGCCAGCAGCGTAGCGGGGGGACAAGAGACCCAGTACTTC. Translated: CASSVAGGQETQYF.